One sample yielded the 30 T cell receptor beta chains listed below, sequenced in a study of blood T cell repertoires in COVID-19. The table came from immunoSEQ multiplex PCR; TCRdb's copy has only in-frame clones and leaves some out. The profile covers about 160,000 clones, with roughly 87% appearing a single time and around 4% taken by the ten largest. The sequencing sample was made of peripheral blood. These receptors originate from an older woman with active or convalescent COVID-19.

The chain is built from TRBV19 and TRBJ2-7; the match to TRBD1 covers 7 bases. The CDR3 runs 14 residues. The junction had 9 bases not matched to a gene; V was cut back by 3 bases and J by 7 bases. Germline V gives CDR1 LNHDA, CDR2 SQIVND (reference sequence). Here the CDR3 reads CASSMRDRVGEQYF. In DNA, the CDR3 is TGTGCCAGTAGTATGAGAGACAGGGTAGGGGAGCAGTACTTC.

This clone came up a few times. The V gene is TRBV5-1, the J gene TRBJ2-1; 10 bases agree with TRBD1. The trim removed 4 bases at V and 7 bases at J, leaving 8 bases unmatched. This CDR3 spans 15 amino acids. Germline V gene sequence: CDR1 SGHRS, CDR2 YFSETQ. CDR3 amino acids: CASSGFRDRGNEQFF. CDR3 sequence (DNA): TGCGCCAGCAGCGGCTTCCGGGACAGGGGTAATGAGCAGTTCTTC.

The CDR3 DNA reads TGTGCCACCAGTGATTCCAGGGGGAGTGAGCAGTTCTTC. It specifies CATSDSRGSEQFF. This chain uses TRBV24-1 with TRBJ2-1; 7 bases align to TRBD1. The CDR3 is 13 residues long. Germline trimming cut 2 bases from V and 9 bases from J; bases unmatched to any gene: 3. Germline CDR1 and CDR2: KGHDR and SFDVKD.

The J gene is TRBJ2-5, the V gene TRBV4-1, with TRBD2 matching over 11 bases. Germline CDR1 reads MGHRA; CDR2 reads YSYEKL. The CDR3 runs 16 residues. The junction had 4 bases not matched to a gene; V was cut back by 3 bases and J by 1 base. The CDR3, as DNA: TGCGCCAGCAGCCACGAACTAGCGGGGGTCCAAGAGACCCAGTACTTC. This sequence encodes CASSHELAGVQETQYF.

This clone was seen only a few times. The V and J genes are TRBV10-3 and TRBJ1-2, with D tentatively TRBD1 (5 bases). This CDR3 contains 14 residues. Between the trimmed V and J ends, which lost 4 bases and 1 base, there was a span of 10 bases. Germline V gene sequence: CDR1 ENHRY, CDR2 SYGVKD. CDR3 DNA sequence: TGTGCCATCAGTGGGGGCGCGAGTAACTATGGCTACACCTTC. Translation gives CAISGGASNYGYTF.

The chain has TRBV18 and TRBJ2-3, with 9 bases identical to TRBD2. The V segment lost 7 bases and the J segment 2 bases; nucleotides outside the gene matches: 7. This CDR3 has 15 residues. Germline V gives CDR1 KGHSH, CDR2 LQKENI. The DNA of the CDR3 is TGTGCCAGCTGCTCGCGGGGGGGCCTCACAGATACGCAGTATTTT. Amino acids: CASCSRGGLTDTQYF. Full variable domain (missing parts from reference TRBV18 and TRBJ2-3): NAGVMQNPRHLVRRRGQEARLRCSPMKGHSHVYWYRQLPEEGLKFMVYLQKENIIDESGMPKERFSAEFPKEGPSILRIQQVVRGDSAAYFCASCSRGGLTDTQYFGPGTRLTVL.

This chain joins TRBV11-3 and TRBJ2-1; D might be TRBD2 (5 bases). This CDR3 comprises 12 residues. Germline lookup yields CDR1 SGHNT and CDR2 YENEEA. Trimming removed 1 base at V and 8 bases at J, with 6 bases between. The CDR3 DNA follows: TGTGCCAGCAGCTTAGCCGGGGATGAGCAGTTCTTC. Protein: CASSLAGDEQFF.

This clone was seen a handful of times. For the CDR3, the DNA is TGCGCCAGCAGCCAAGGGACTAGCGGGGGGGCCGACGAGCAGTACTTC. Residues: CASSQGTSGGADEQYF. This chain links TRBV4-3 with TRBJ2-7, with 15 bases aligning to TRBD2. V shed 1 base and J 5 bases; nucleotides not matched to a gene: 3. CDR1 is LGHNA, CDR2 YSLEER, per germline. The CDR3 is 16 amino acids.

The chain combines TRBV9 with TRBJ2-7; 8 nucleotides match TRBD2. The V and J ends lost 4 bases and 4 bases, in that order; junction bases with no gene match: 16. Germline CDR1 SGDLS, CDR2 YYNGEE. The CDR3 consists of 17 residues. The CDR3 here is CASSPGGGPNLPYEQYF. CDR3 sequence (DNA): TGTGCCAGCAGCCCGGGAGGGGGGCCGAACCTTCCTTACGAGCAGTACTTC.

The chain couples TRBV5-1 to TRBJ2-7; 10 bases align to TRBD1. The CDR3 consists of 16 residues. Looked up from germline, CDR1 is SGHRS and CDR2 is YFSETQ. V lost 4 bases and J lost 2; bases outside the gene matches: 9. The CDR3 region is CASSTTGTGVPYEQYF. The CDR3 region has the DNA TGCGCCAGCAGCACGACCGGGACAGGGGTGCCCTACGAGCAGTACTTC.

This clone was counted between two and nine times. This chain uses TRBV5-4 with TRBJ1-2, with 8 positions matching TRBD1. From germline, CDR1 is SGHNT and CDR2 YYREEE (reference sequence). V was pared by 0 bases and J by 5 bases, with 6 bases of the junction left unmatched. The CDR3 loop spans 15 amino acids. The CDR3 here is CASSLGQGALYGYTF. DNA of the CDR3: TGTGCCAGCAGCTTGGGGCAGGGGGCGTTGTATGGCTACACCTTC.

This clone was seen a handful of times. CDR3 amino acids: CASSDSGTKADTQYF. In DNA form, the CDR3 reads TGTGCCAGCAGTGACAGCGGGACTAAGGCAGATACGCAGTATTTT. This sequence joins TRBV2 and TRBJ2-3, with TRBD2 identical over 7 bases. The trim removed 3 bases at V and 4 bases at J, leaving 7 bases unmatched. This CDR3 has 15 amino acids. The germline gives CDR1 SNHLY, CDR2 FYNNEI.

J is TRBJ1-6 and V is TRBV3-1 (or the pseudogene TRBV3-2); possible D gene TRBD1, 5 bases. CDR3 size: 15 residues. Trimming took off 1 base at V and 9 bases at J, with 13 bases between the two ends. In germline, CDR1 is LGHDT, CDR2 YNNKEL (reference sequence). CDR3 nucleotide sequence: TGTGCCAGCAGCCAAGGAGATAGGGGAGGTTCACCCCTCCACTTT. This sequence encodes CASSQGDRGGSPLHF.

The chain has TRBV4-3 and TRBJ1-4; 8 positions match TRBD1. Germline V gene sequence: CDR1 LGHNA, CDR2 YSLEER. V was clipped by 0 bases and J by 10 bases; unmatched bases: 4. This CDR3 region has 14 residues. In DNA form, the CDR3 reads TGCGCCAGCAGCCAAGACCCAGGGGGCTCAAAACTGTTTTTT. Translation gives CASSQDPGGSKLFF.

This rearrangement joins TRBV11-2 to TRBJ1-3; D gene uncertain. V was clipped by 0 bases and J by 1 base, with 10 bases between them. CDR3 length: 16 residues. The germline gives CDR1 SGHAT, CDR2 FQNNGV. For the CDR3, the DNA is TGTGCCAGCAGCTTAGATCTGGCGGTTTCTGGAAACACCATATATTTT. Its protein product is CASSLDLAVSGNTIYF.

The chain uses TRBV28 and TRBJ2-1; 9 bases line up with TRBD1. J gave up 0 bases and V 4 bases, and 22 bases lay outside the gene matches. The CDR3 is made up of 22 amino acids. In germline, CDR1 is MDHEN, CDR2 SYDVKM. CDR3 nucleotide sequence: TGTGCCAGCAGTTATCCCCAGTGGGACAGGGACAAGGGGAAAAGCTCCTACAATGAGCAGTTCTTC. It specifies CASSYPQWDRDKGKSSYNEQFF.

The chain combines TRBV20-1 with TRBJ1-1; tentatively, D is TRBD1 (6 bases). Trimming pared 1 base from V and 10 bases from J, leaving 10 bases between. Germline assignment: CDR1 DFQATT and CDR2 SNEGSKA (reference sequence). CDR3 length: 11 residues. The CDR3 region has the DNA TGCAGTGCTAGAGTCCGGGACATAGCTTTCTTT. This sequence encodes CSARVRDIAFF.

The chain is built from TRBV4-1 and TRBJ2-1; possibly TRBD2 for D (6 bases). The CDR3 sequence is 15 residues long. Per the germline V gene, CDR1 is MGHRA and CDR2 is YSYEKL. V was clipped by 2 bases and J by 4 bases, with 12 bases between them. CDR3 sequence (DNA): TGCGCCAGCAGCCAAAGAGAGGGGACTTACAATGAGCAGTTCTTC. Translated: CASSQREGTYNEQFF.

This clone has more than one count but fewer than ten. The J gene is TRBJ1-2, the V gene TRBV7-9; TRBD1 agrees at 9 bases. After removal of 6 bases from V and 13 bases from J, the junction contained 9 bases not matched to a gene. Germline CDR1 reads SEHNR; CDR2 reads FQNEAQ (reference sequence). The CDR3 has 12 residues. DNA for the CDR3: TGTGCCAGCAGTCAACAGGGGGCCGGTTCCACCTTC. Amino acids: CASSQQGAGSTF.

This chain uses TRBV7-9 with TRBJ1-5; no clear D gene. Germline V gene lookup returns CDR1 SEHNR and CDR2 FQNEAQ (reference sequence). Trimming cost V 10 bases and J 6 bases, with 16 bases left between them. The CDR3 totals 13 residues. The CDR3 nucleotides read TGTGCCACCCGTACCGAGCCGGGTCAGCCCCAGCATTTT. Encoded protein: CATRTEPGQPQHF. Drawing the rest from reference TRBV7-9 and TRBJ1-5, the complete variable domain is DTGVSQNPRHKITKRGQNVTFRCDPISEHNRLYWYRQTLGQGPEFLTYFQNEAQLEKSRLLSDRFSAERPKGSFSTLEIQRTEQGDSAMYLCATRTEPGQPQHFGDGTRLSIL.

The chain recombines TRBV5-8 with TRBJ2-4, with a tentative D call TRBD1 (5 bases). The V end lost 0 bases, the J end lost 0 bases, and 7 bases lay between the germline ends. The CDR3 is made up of 15 amino acids. CDR1 and CDR2 from the germline V gene are SGHTS and YDEGEE. CDR3 DNA sequence: TGTGCCAGCAGCTTGGGGACACCAGCCAAAAACATTCAGTACTTC. Its translation: CASSLGTPAKNIQYF.

V usage is TRBV7-2 and J usage is TRBJ2-5; no definite D call. Trimming took off 1 base at V and 1 base at J, with 4 bases between the two ends. This CDR3 has 13 residues. Looked up from germline, CDR1 is SGHTA and CDR2 is FQGNSA. CDR3 DNA sequence: TGTGCCAGCAGCTTAGTGGCCCAAGAGACCCAGTACTTC. As protein: CASSLVAQETQYF.

CDR3 sequence (DNA): TGCAGCGGGGGGGGACTGGGGGGGACGGGCACTGAAGCTTTCTTT. Protein product: CSGGGLGGTGTEAFF. The V gene is TRBV29-1, the J gene TRBJ1-1; D perhaps matches TRBD1 (5 bases). Germline CDR1 reads SQVTM; CDR2 reads ANQGSEA. This CDR3 region has 15 residues. V lost 7 bases to trimming and J lost 4 bases, with 22 bases between them.

The chain couples TRBV6-5 to TRBJ2-1; the D gene is possibly TRBD1 (5 bases). Trimming pared 8 bases from V and 8 bases from J, leaving 13 bases between. CDR3 size: 12 residues. CDR1 MNHEY and CDR2 SVGAGI come from the germline V gene. The CDR3 protein is CASHSTGDEQFF. The CDR3 DNA reads TGTGCCAGCCACTCTACAGGCGATGAGCAGTTCTTC.

The CDR3 loop reads CASSPMGGSNEKLFF. CDR3 in DNA: TGTGCCAGCAGCCCCATGGGAGGGTCTAATGAAAAACTGTTTTTT. The J gene is TRBJ1-4, the V gene TRBV9; D gene ambiguous. Germline values: CDR1 SGDLS, CDR2 YYNGEE. The CDR3 is 15 residues long. V was trimmed by 4 bases and J by 3 bases, leaving 13 bases between them.

The chain carries TRBV5-6 and TRBJ2-7; TRBD1 matches 9 bases. Germline CDR1 and CDR2: SGHDT and YYEEEE. The CDR3 is 14 amino acids. V gave up 4 bases and J gave up 1 base; unmatched junction bases: 3. In nucleotides, the CDR3 is TGTGCCAGCAGCCGGGGACAGGGTTCCTACGAGCAGTACTTC. This translates into CASSRGQGSYEQYF. The full variable domain, its missing parts supplied by reference TRBV5-6 and TRBJ2-7, is DAGVTQSPTHLIKTRGQQVTLRCSPKSGHDTVSWYQQALGQGPQFIFQYYEEEERQRGNFPDRFSGHQFPNYSSELNVNALLLGDSALYLCASSRGQGSYEQYFGPGTRLTVT.

V is TRBV19 and J is TRBJ1-2; 7 bases are a match to TRBD1. V lost 2 bases to trimming and J lost 1 base; unmatched junction nucleotides: 1. The CDR3 is 14 residues long. Germline V CDR1 and CDR2: LNHDA, SQIVND (reference sequence). The CDR3 region is CASSIQGVNYGYTF. The CDR3 region has the DNA TGTGCCAGTAGTATACAGGGGGTTAACTATGGCTACACCTTC.

The rearrangement links TRBV13 to TRBJ1-1; D gene unclear. The CDR3 contains 14 residues. CDR1 PRHDT and CDR2 FYEKMQ come from the germline V gene (reference sequence). V gave up 5 bases and J gave up 1 base, with 11 bases separating them. In DNA, the CDR3 is TGTGCCAGCAGCCCATACTCGGGGAACACTGAAGCTTTCTTT. Protein: CASSPYSGNTEAFF.

This clone was detected once. The gene calls are TRBV12-5 and TRBJ1-3, with D tentatively TRBD1 (6 bases). Germline V gene lookup returns CDR1 LGHNT and CDR2 FRNRAP. The CDR3 is made up of 12 amino acids. V was trimmed by 7 bases and J by 10 bases, leaving 14 bases between them. CDR3 in DNA: TGTGCTAGTGCCCGACAGGAAGGAACCATATATTTT. Translation: CASARQEGTIYF.

The chain joins TRBV6-5 to TRBJ1-1; no clear D. The length of the CDR3 is 12 residues. Germline values: CDR1 MNHEY, CDR2 SVGAGI. The V and J ends lost 2 bases and 1 base respectively, with 2 bases between them. The CDR3 sequence: CASSYRNTEAFF. In DNA form, the CDR3 reads TGTGCCAGCAGTTACCGGAACACTGAAGCTTTCTTT.